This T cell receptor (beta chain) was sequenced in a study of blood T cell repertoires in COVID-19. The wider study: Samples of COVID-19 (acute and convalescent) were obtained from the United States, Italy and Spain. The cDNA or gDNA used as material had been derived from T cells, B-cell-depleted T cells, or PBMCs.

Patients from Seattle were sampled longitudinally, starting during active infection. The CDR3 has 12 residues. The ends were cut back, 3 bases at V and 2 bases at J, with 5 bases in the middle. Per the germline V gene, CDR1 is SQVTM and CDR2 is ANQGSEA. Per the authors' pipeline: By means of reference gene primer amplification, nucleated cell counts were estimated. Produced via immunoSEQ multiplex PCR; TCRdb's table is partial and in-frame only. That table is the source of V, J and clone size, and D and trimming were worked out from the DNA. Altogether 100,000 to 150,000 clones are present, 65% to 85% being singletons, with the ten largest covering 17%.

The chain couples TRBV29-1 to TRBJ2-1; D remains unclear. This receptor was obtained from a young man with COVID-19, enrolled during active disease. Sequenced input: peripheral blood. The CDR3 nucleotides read TGCAGCGTTGACCCAGCCTACAATGAGCAGTTCTTC. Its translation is CSVDPAYNEQFF.